This T cell receptor beta chain was documented in a study of T cell responses to AZD1222 COVID-19 vaccine. Germline CDR1 SGHAT, CDR2 FQNNGV. Trimming removed 7 bases at V and 1 base at J, with 13 bases between. The CDR3 is 14 amino acids. Study observations and caveats: Donors, mostly white British, included more females; clonal diversity was possibly underestimated. A reported finding is that nearly half of spike-specific TCRs target unmutated variant regions. There were vaccine-associated CD4 TCRs across spike, dominant at 160-218 and 743-854.

The method was immunoSEQ multiplex PCR; TCRdb's version includes in-frame clones alone and lacks a portion of them. The sample gives about 220,000 clones, more than 85% of which show up once; 0.9% to 1.1% is in the top ten. About this clone itself: The antigen is not known.

The origin of this receptor is an adult in good health. This sequence joins TRBV11-2 and TRBJ1-1; D is unresolved. Sequencing was performed on peripheral blood, taken on day 0 of MenACWY control vaccination. The CDR3 sequence: CASIPRLANTEAFF. The DNA for the CDR3 is TGTGCCAGCATCCCTCGGTTGGCGAACACTGAAGCTTTCTTT.